These 4 T cell receptor beta chains originate from one sample sequenced in a study of T-cell reconstitution after alpha-beta-depleted transplantation in children (TCRdb year 2016). Library prep was done by PCR. Instrument on record: Illumina HiSeq 2500. To normalize quantification of the TCRbeta repertoire, the TCR libraries were built with molecular barcoding that relied on unique molecular identifiers. TCRdb passed the public sequencing reads through fastp at Q25 and MiXCR, retaining productive beta sequences. Under each unique CDR3 protein, matching rows form one entry showing the most common genes and DNA. Counted in this sample were about 360,000 distinct CDR3 sequences; 13% of them appeared once. The ten largest clones add up to 4.3% of the sample. The input for sequencing was PBMCs, taken from the stem cell graft. Every receptor here comes from a human donor who donated a stem cell graft to a child with Fanconi anemia.

This clonotype was counted at least ten times. This chain connects TRBV20-1 to TRBJ2-7; no reliable D call. Trimming took 4 bases from V and 7 from J, leaving 14 bases between them. The CDR3 is made up of 12 amino acids. Germline values: CDR1 DFQATT, CDR2 SNEGSKA (reference sequence). DNA for the CDR3: TGCAGTGCTAAGACAACCATCGGAGAGCAGTACTTC. It codes for CSAKTTIGEQYF.

The V call is TRBV29-1, the J call TRBJ2-7; a possible D gene is TRBD1 (6 bases). The germline gives CDR1 SQVTM, CDR2 ANQGSEA. The V end was cut by 4 bases, the J end by 6 bases, with 22 bases between. The CDR3 spans 15 residues. The CDR3 DNA reads as TGCAGCGTTGTTCCTACAGGGCTAAACATCCCCGAGCAGTACTTC. Encoded protein: CSVVPTGLNIPEQYF.

This clonotype was recorded a few times. The chain uses TRBV7-9 and TRBJ1-2, with TRBD1 as a possible D gene (6 bases). Per germline, CDR1 SEHNR and CDR2 FQNEAQ (reference sequence). This CDR3 has 15 amino acids. Trimming stripped 5 bases from V and 4 bases from J, with 17 bases between. The CDR3 spells CASSHPGGRGYGYTF. As DNA, the CDR3 is TGTGCCAGCAGCCACCCCGGGGGCAGGGGCTATGGCTACACCTTC.

V gene TRBV29-1 combines with J gene TRBJ2-6; TRBD1 agrees at 7 bases. Germline values: CDR1 SQVTM, CDR2 ANQGSEA. V lost 4 bases and J lost 0; bases outside the gene matches: 3. The CDR3 contains 15 residues. CDR3 nucleotide sequence: TGCAGCGTTGGACAGGGTAGCTCTGGGGCCAACGTCCTGACTTTC. The encoded protein is CSVGQGSSGANVLTF.